The next 23 T cell receptor beta chains were all read from a single sample in a study of blood T cell repertoires in COVID-19. TCRdb's table, derived via immunoSEQ multiplex PCR, lists solely in-frame clones and lacks some. The profile shows 95,000 to 100,000 clones, approximately 92% of them singletons. The specimen was peripheral blood. These receptors were taken from a man aged 45-65 years with active COVID-19.

The gene calls are TRBV7-2 and TRBJ2-1, with a possible D match to TRBD2 (6 bases). The germline V gene has CDR1 SGHTA and CDR2 FQGNSA. This CDR3 has 12 residues. The V end was cut by 8 bases, the J end by 5 bases, with 10 bases between. DNA of the CDR3: TGTGCCAGCTCCGGGACTCACAATGAGCAGTTCTTC. Its protein is CASSGTHNEQFF.

The chain uses TRBV7-9 and TRBJ2-7; 8 nucleotides agree with TRBD2. The V gene's germline CDR1 is SEHNR and CDR2 FQNEAQ (reference sequence). J gave up 9 bases and V 5 bases, and 6 bases lay outside the gene matches. CDR3 length: 12 residues. The CDR3 loop is CASSLSGGGQYF. The CDR3 DNA reads TGTGCCAGCAGCCTAAGCGGGGGAGGGCAGTACTTC.

This rearrangement joins TRBV15 to TRBJ2-2, with 8 bases fitting TRBD1. With V trimmed by 5 bases and J by 5 bases, 7 bases remained unmatched. Germline CDR1 LNHNV, CDR2 YYDKDF (reference sequence). The CDR3 length is 15 residues. The CDR3 protein is CATSPRTGQTGELFF. CDR3 in DNA: TGTGCCACCAGCCCTAGGACAGGGCAAACCGGGGAGCTGTTTTTT.

This clone was observed a single time. The chain uses TRBV19 and TRBJ2-7; 14 bases align to TRBD2. The CDR3 sequence is 17 residues long. Germline assignment: CDR1 LNHDA and CDR2 SQIVND (reference sequence). V dropped 3 bases and J dropped 6; count of bases not matched to a gene: 10. CDR3 in amino acids: CASSIPQGLAGAVEQYF. The DNA of the CDR3 is TGTGCCAGTAGTATCCCCCAGGGACTAGCGGGAGCCGTCGAGCAGTACTTC.

This clone was detected a few times. The rearrangement uses TRBV3-1 (or the pseudogene TRBV3-2) and TRBJ2-7; 8 positions agree with TRBD2. The CDR3 has 15 residues. The germline gives CDR1 LGHDT, CDR2 YNNKEL (reference sequence). The J segment lost 2 bases and the V segment lost 4 bases, leaving 7 bases of the junction unmatched. Here the CDR3 DNA reads TGTGCCAGCAGCCTTCTCTCGGGAGGGGCCTACGAGCAGTACTTC. Translated, it gives CASSLLSGGAYEQYF.

V usage is TRBV6-4 and J usage is TRBJ1-6; 7 bases agree with TRBD1. Germline V gene data show CDR1 as MRHNA and CDR2 as SNTAGT. V shed 7 bases and J 10 bases; nucleotides not matched to a gene: 13. The CDR3 runs to 15 residues. CDR3 nucleotide sequence: TGTGCCAGCAAGAGGACAGGTGGGGATCGCTCACCCCTCCACTTT. It codes for CASKRTGGDRSPLHF.

This clone was found once. V usage is TRBV7-9 and J usage is TRBJ2-7; TRBD2 agrees at 8 bases. This CDR3 has 13 amino acids. V lost 6 bases and J lost 5; bases outside the gene matches: 6. CDR1 and CDR2 (germline): SEHNR, FQNEAQ (reference sequence). As DNA, the CDR3 is TGTGCCAGCAGTCCCGGACTAGCCCACGAGCAGTACTTC. Translating gives CASSPGLAHEQYF.

The CDR3 sequence: CASSLTDGSRHEQFF. The CDR3, as DNA: TGTGCCAGCAGCCTGACAGACGGGTCTCGGCATGAGCAGTTCTTC. J is TRBJ2-1 and V is TRBV11-3, with D maybe TRBD1 (5 bases). The length of the CDR3 is 15 residues. The germline V gene encodes CDR1 SGHNT and CDR2 YENEEA. Trimming shortened V by 5 bases and J by 8 bases, and 19 bases separated the two germline ends.

This clone was seen a handful of times. The rearrangement links TRBV2 to TRBJ1-6; D uncertain. Germline CDR1 SNHLY, CDR2 FYNNEI. The V and J ends lost 9 bases and 10 bases respectively, with 16 bases between them. This CDR3 has 13 residues. The CDR3 reads CASGGESRSPLHF. The CDR3 coding sequence is TGTGCCAGTGGCGGGGAATCTAGGTCACCCCTCCACTTT.

V usage is TRBV5-1 and J usage is TRBJ1-1, with a possible D match to TRBD1 (6 bases). CDR1 and CDR2 (germline): SGHRS, YFSETQ. The CDR3 is made up of 15 amino acids. Trimming left V 1 base short and J 1 base short, with 11 bases between. CDR3 amino acids: CASSLTGPRNTEAFF. The CDR3 DNA follows: TGCGCCAGCAGCTTGACAGGGCCCAGGAACACTGAAGCTTTCTTT.

CDR3 sequence: CASTERKGREGYEQYF. CDR3 nucleotides: TGTGCCAGCACCGAAAGGAAGGGTCGGGAGGGTTACGAGCAGTACTTC. The chain has TRBV6-4 and TRBJ2-7; 8 bases fit TRBD2. Germline assignment: CDR1 MRHNA and CDR2 SNTAGT. The CDR3 totals 16 residues. V dropped 7 bases and J dropped 4; count of bases not matched to a gene: 15.

The chain combines TRBV7-8 with TRBJ2-6; 10 nucleotides align to TRBD1. The CDR3 covers 19 residues. Losses at the gene ends were 5 bases for V and 0 bases for J; bases not matched to a gene: 10. Germline V gene data show CDR1 as SGHVS and CDR2 as FQNEAQ. The CDR3 spells CASSPRGQGYHSGANVLTF. CDR3 in DNA: TGTGCCAGCAGCCCAAGGGGACAGGGGTACCACTCTGGGGCCAACGTCCTGACTTTC.

The CDR3 DNA reads as TGTGCCAGCAGGCTGCCGGGACAGGAGTTTAGCAATCAGCCCCAGCATTTT. Translating it yields CASRLPGQEFSNQPQHF. The chain joins TRBV2 to TRBJ1-5; TRBD1 matches 8 bases. The germline gives CDR1 SNHLY, CDR2 FYNNEI. V lost 6 bases and J lost 0; bases outside the gene matches: 10. The CDR3 contains 17 residues.

The rearrangement links TRBV28 to TRBJ2-7, with 7 bases fitting TRBD1. The V gene end was trimmed by 7 bases and the J gene end by 0 bases; junction bases not matched to a gene: 6. Per the germline V gene, CDR1 is MDHEN and CDR2 is SYDVKM. This CDR3 is built from 14 residues. CDR3 protein: CASTRTGLSYEQYF. The CDR3 region has the DNA TGTGCCAGCACCCGGACAGGACTCTCCTACGAGCAGTACTTC.

The V gene is TRBV4-1, the J gene TRBJ1-4, with 10 positions matching TRBD1. The CDR3 length is 17 residues. The V and J ends lost 5 bases and 5 bases, in that order; junction bases with no gene match: 11. Germline V gene data show CDR1 as MGHRA and CDR2 as YSYEKL. CDR3 DNA sequence: TGCGCCAGCAGCAGACCGGGACAGGGGCCACCAAATGAAAAACTGTTTTTT. Translation: CASSRPGQGPPNEKLFF.

V gene TRBV7-8 combines with J gene TRBJ2-1, with 8 bases fitting TRBD2. In germline, CDR1 is SGHVS, CDR2 FQNEAQ. The CDR3 runs to 16 residues. The V and J ends lost 5 bases and 7 bases, in that order; junction bases with no gene match: 13. The CDR3 region is CASSPRGGWEPNEQFF. The CDR3 nucleotides are TGTGCCAGCAGCCCCCGGGGGGGGTGGGAGCCGAATGAGCAGTTCTTC. Full variable domain (remainder filled in from reference TRBV7-8 and TRBJ2-1): GAGVSQSPRYKVAKRGQDVALRCDPISGHVSLFWYQQALGQGPEFLTYFQNEAQLDKSGLPSDRFFAERPEGSVSTLKIQRTQQEDSAVYLCASSPRGGWEPNEQFFGPGTRLTVL.

For the CDR3, the DNA is TGTGCCAGCAGTTATCGGCTGGGCAGAGACACCGGGGAGCTGTTTTTT. This codes for CASSYRLGRDTGELFF. This chain joins TRBV6-6 and TRBJ2-2; D is unresolved. Germline CDR1 is MNHNY and CDR2 is SVGAGI (reference sequence). Trimming removed 3 bases from V and 3 bases from J, with 14 bases in between. This CDR3 region has 16 residues.

The chain combines TRBV7-2 with TRBJ2-2; TRBD1 matches at 7 bases. Germline lookup yields CDR1 SGHTA and CDR2 FQGNSA. The CDR3 has 16 residues. The junction had 10 bases not matched to a gene; V was cut back by 5 bases and J by 4 bases. This CDR3 is CASSDRVDRATGELFF. The CDR3 DNA reads as TGTGCCAGCAGCGACAGGGTTGATCGGGCCACCGGGGAGCTGTTTTTT.

The genes are TRBV9 and TRBJ1-1; unclear D gene. From germline, CDR1 is SGDLS and CDR2 YYNGEE. V was clipped by 3 bases and J by 4 bases, with 13 bases between them. This CDR3 contains 14 residues. CDR3 sequence reads: CASSAIPEATEAFF. CDR3 DNA: TGTGCCAGCAGCGCAATACCTGAGGCCACTGAAGCTTTCTTT.

This chain links TRBV27 with TRBJ2-7; D not certain. The CDR3 has 14 residues. Trimming took off 5 bases at V and 6 bases at J, with 17 bases between the two ends. Germline V gene sequence: CDR1 MNHEY, CDR2 SMNVEV (reference sequence). CDR3 DNA sequence: TGTGCCAGCAGTCCAGCGATATACGGTCTCGAGCAGTACTTC. Translating gives CASSPAIYGLEQYF.

The J gene is TRBJ2-1, the V gene TRBV25-1; 7 nucleotides align to TRBD2. This CDR3 spans 14 amino acids. With 4 bases clipped from V and 5 bases from J, the junction kept 5 bases outside the gene matches. Looked up from germline, CDR1 is MGHDK and CDR2 is SYGVNS. CDR3 nucleotide sequence: TGTGCCAGCAGTGTCCGGGAGGCGGACAATGAGCAGTTCTTC. This encodes CASSVREADNEQFF.

This clone occurred once. This sequence joins TRBV6-5 and TRBJ2-5, with D maybe TRBD1 (6 bases). The CDR3 contains 16 residues. V was clipped by 2 bases and J by 5 bases, with 18 bases between them. The germline gives CDR1 MNHEY, CDR2 SVGAGI. CDR3 sequence: CASSYVTDRGKETQYF. The DNA of the CDR3 is TGTGCCAGCAGTTACGTTACCGATAGGGGGAAGGAGACCCAGTACTTC.

The chain couples TRBV7-3 to TRBJ2-2, with TRBD1 matching 9 bases. J gave up 1 base and V 5 bases, and 2 bases lay outside the gene matches. The germline gives CDR1 SGHTA, CDR2 FQGTGA. The CDR3 has 15 amino acids. The CDR3, as DNA: TGTGCCAGCAGCCCGACAGGGGGGAACACCGGGGAGCTGTTTTTT. Translation gives CASSPTGGNTGELFF.